The 10 T cell receptor beta chains below all came from one sample that was sequenced in a study of control samples from healthy donors and cancer patients. Data came from immunoSEQ multiplex PCR; TCRdb stores just in-frame clones and leaves some out. The data show about 150,000 clones, 90% to 95% seen once. The specimen sequenced was blood. Receptors originate from a man between 18 and 35 years old in good health.

This clone was detected once. The chain is built from TRBV4-2 and TRBJ2-7, with no clear D. The V gene's germline CDR1 is LGHNA and CDR2 YNFKEQ. The V end lost 4 bases, the J end lost 3 bases, and 16 bases lay between the germline ends. The CDR3 sequence is 15 residues long. The CDR3 loop is CASSPSLGLHYEQYF. The CDR3 DNA reads TGTGCCAGCAGCCCGTCCCTGGGTCTCCACTACGAGCAGTACTTC.

This chain links TRBV5-7 with TRBJ1-6, with D hard to call. TRBV5-7 is treated as an ORF (open reading frame) with a function not yet certain. V lost 4 bases to trimming and J lost 11 bases, with 16 bases between them. CDR3 length equals 14 residues. For the CDR3, the DNA is TGTGCCAGCAGCCCCTCGGCCACCTACCCACCCCTCCACTTT. Translated: CASSPSATYPPLHF.

The chain employs TRBV19 and TRBJ1-5; a possible D gene is TRBD1 (6 bases). The ends were cut back, 6 bases at V and 13 bases at J, with 16 bases in the middle. The CDR3 is made up of 12 amino acids. From germline, CDR1 is LNHDA and CDR2 SQIVND (reference sequence). Here the CDR3 DNA reads TGTGCCAGTAGCCGGGGGCCGCCGGCTCAGCATTTT. Residues: CASSRGPPAQHF.

The chain has TRBV5-5 and TRBJ2-7; 14 nucleotides align to TRBD2. Per germline, CDR1 SGHKS and CDR2 YYEKEE (reference sequence). CDR3 length: 17 amino acids. Trimming removed 4 bases from V and 5 bases from J; junction bases left unmatched: 11. DNA for the CDR3: TGTGCCAGCAGCCACCCGGGACTAGCGGGAGAGGCGGACGAGCAGTACTTC. This gives the protein CASSHPGLAGEADEQYF.

The gene calls are TRBV6-5 and TRBJ1-2; D might be TRBD1 (6 bases). The germline CDR1 and CDR2 sequences are MNHEY and SVGAGI. This CDR3 is built from 12 residues. Trimming took 6 bases from V and 5 from J, leaving 10 bases between them. CDR3: CASSKGDYGYTF. The CDR3, as DNA: TGTGCCAGCAGCAAGGGGGATTATGGCTACACCTTC.

V is TRBV28 and J is TRBJ1-4, with TRBD1 as a possible D gene (5 bases). Germline loops: CDR1 MDHEN, CDR2 SYDVKM. The CDR3 has 15 residues. The V end was cut by 4 bases, the J end by 6 bases, with 15 bases between. The CDR3 protein is CASSWGVRLDEKLFF. In DNA, the CDR3 is TGTGCCAGCAGTTGGGGGGTTCGGCTGGATGAAAAACTGTTTTTT.

The chain uses TRBV5-1 and TRBJ1-2; tentative D call: TRBD1 (5 bases). Trimming took 4 bases from V and 3 from J, leaving 13 bases between them. The CDR3 sequence is 14 residues long. Germline CDR1 is SGHRS and CDR2 is YFSETQ. CDR3 DNA sequence: TGCGCCAGCAGCATAGAAGGACAAGACTATGGCTACACCTTC. It specifies CASSIEGQDYGYTF.

V is TRBV27 and J is TRBJ1-5, with D perhaps TRBD1 (5 bases). Germline CDR1 is MNHEY and CDR2 is SMNVEV (reference sequence). The V end lost 4 bases, the J end lost 4 bases, and 17 bases lay between the germline ends. The CDR3 is 16 amino acids. As DNA, the CDR3 is TGTGCCAGCAGTTGGCGGGGGGAAACCCTGAATCAGCCCCAGCATTTT. Translating gives CASSWRGETLNQPQHF.

In regard to this clone: Other DNA variants within this sample encode the same CDR3. This chain connects TRBV28 to TRBJ2-7, with D unclear. Germline CDR1 and CDR2: MDHEN and SYDVKM. The CDR3 covers 12 residues. The V end lost 3 bases, the J end lost 0 bases, and 3 bases lay between the germline ends. CDR3 bases: TGTGCCAGCAGTTTGCTCTCCTACGAGCAGTACTTC. This codes for CASSLLSYEQYF.

The V and J genes are TRBV11-2 and TRBJ2-3; 7 bases are shared with TRBD1. Losses at the gene ends were 2 bases for V and 14 bases for J; bases not matched to a gene: 7. CDR1 and CDR2 from the germline V gene are SGHAT and FQNNGV. The CDR3 is 12 residues long. The DNA of the CDR3 is TGTGCCAGCAGCTTAACTCGGGCAGGGGGGTATTTT. Protein sequence: CASSLTRAGGYF.